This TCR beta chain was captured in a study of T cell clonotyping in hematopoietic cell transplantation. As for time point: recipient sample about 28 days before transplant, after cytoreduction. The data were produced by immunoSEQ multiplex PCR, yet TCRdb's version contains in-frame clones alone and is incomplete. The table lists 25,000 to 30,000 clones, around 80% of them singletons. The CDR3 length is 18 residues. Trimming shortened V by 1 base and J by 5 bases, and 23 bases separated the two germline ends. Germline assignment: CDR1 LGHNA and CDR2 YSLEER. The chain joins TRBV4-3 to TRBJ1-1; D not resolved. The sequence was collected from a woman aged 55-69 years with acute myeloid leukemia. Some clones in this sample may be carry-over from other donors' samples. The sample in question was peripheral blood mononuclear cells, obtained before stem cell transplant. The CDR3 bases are TGCGCCAGCAGCCAAGGGTTACGAAGGCCGGCGGTACGGACTGAAGCTTTCTTT. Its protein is CASSQGLRRPAVRTEAFF.